The 29 T cell receptor beta chains listed next were all sequenced from one sample in a study of metastatic and nonmetastatic thyroid tumors. Not a single patient had been given any form of treatment at any point before undergoing thyroid surgery. TCRdb used MiXCR to call clones anew from the PCR reads. The sample comprises about 40,000 clones, around 17% of which are singletons, and roughly 9.6% rests with the top ten. The sequencing input was tumor tissue. The receptors stem from a female donor with papillary thyroid cancer or a benign thyroid nodule (not recorded which). Some clones in this sample may be carry-over from other donors' samples.

For this clone: One end of the junction is discordant with germline, which a read error may explain. The rearrangement links TRBV30 to TRBJ1-6; D is unclear. The V gene's germline CDR1 is GTSNPN and CDR2 SVGIG (reference sequence). The CDR3 extends over 15 amino acids. The CDR3 DNA reads TGTGCCTGGAGCACGGCAGGTCTTTATAATTCATCCCTCCACTTT. Protein: CAWSTAGLYNSSLHF.

This clone was observed a handful of times. The rearrangement uses TRBV6-2 or TRBV6-3 and TRBJ2-1, with 12 bases identical to TRBD2. Germline V CDR1 and CDR2: MNHEY, SVGEGT. Losses at the gene ends were 4 bases for V and 9 bases for J; bases not matched to a gene: 7. This CDR3 is 15 amino acids long. The CDR3 here is CASSLLAGGLGEQFF. Written as DNA, the CDR3 is TGTGCCAGCAGTTTACTAGCGGGAGGATTGGGTGAGCAGTTCTTC.

In its sample, this clone was seen many times. The chain employs TRBV9 and TRBJ2-1, with D tentatively TRBD1 (6 bases). The CDR3 extends over 16 amino acids. Germline V gene sequence: CDR1 SGDLS, CDR2 YYNGEE. Trimming cost V 0 bases and J 8 bases, with 18 bases left between them. CDR3 protein: CASSVDLRGGRDEQFF. The CDR3 DNA is TGTGCCAGCAGCGTAGACCTTCGAGGGGGACGCGATGAGCAGTTCTTC.

Worth noting for this clone: A much larger clonotype is one base distant, so this may be a read error. This specimen includes other DNA sequences encoding the same CDR3. This chain joins TRBV4-1 and TRBJ1-4; 7 bases align to TRBD1. The germline CDR1 and CDR2 sequences are MGHRA and YSYEKL. The ends lost 5 bases at V and 7 bases at J; junction bases unmatched: 7. The CDR3 spans 14 residues. Written as DNA, the CDR3 is TGCGCCAGCAGCAAACAGGGGTTCGGTGAAAAACTGTTTTTT. Translation: CASSKQGFGEKLFF.

This clone occurred many times. The chain combines TRBV28 with TRBJ1-1; no clear D. V was pared by 8 bases and J by 14 bases, with 18 bases between. Germline assignment: CDR1 MDHEN and CDR2 SYDVKM. CDR3 length: 11 amino acids. CDR3 in amino acids: CASGPVTLRFF. The CDR3 DNA reads as TGTGCCAGCGGGCCAGTAACACTGAGGTTCTTT.

The chain couples TRBV4-2 to TRBJ2-3, with TRBD1 as a possible D gene (5 bases). The germline V gene has CDR1 LGHNA and CDR2 YNFKEQ. Trimming left V 6 bases short and J 2 bases short, with 12 bases between. This CDR3 contains 14 residues. CDR3 nucleotides: TGTGCCAGCAGTTTAGGGGCTTCCACAGATACGCAGTATTTT. Amino acids: CASSLGASTDTQYF.

The chain recombines TRBV5-1 with TRBJ1-1, with D hard to call. V dropped 5 bases and J dropped 0 bases, with 11 bases sitting between them. The CDR3 runs 14 residues. Germline V gene lookup returns CDR1 SGHRS and CDR2 YFSETQ. The CDR3, as DNA: TGCGCCAGCAGTTGTGGTGCTTTGAACACTGAAGCTTTCTTT. Translation gives CASSCGALNTEAFF.

This clone was seen just once. The gene calls are TRBV11-2 and TRBJ2-7; possible D gene TRBD2, 5 bases. V was clipped by 1 base and J by 5 bases, with 18 bases between them. The CDR3 has 16 residues. The germline V gene has CDR1 SGHAT and CDR2 FQNNGV. The CDR3 DNA reads as TGTGCCAGCAGCTTAGTGGCTATCTGGAGCGGAAACGAGCAGTACTTC. Translating it yields CASSLVAIWSGNEQYF.

In its sample, this clone was seen many times. V usage is TRBV6-2 or TRBV6-3 and J usage is TRBJ2-1, with 13 bases lining up with TRBD2. Germline assignment: CDR1 MNHEY and CDR2 SVGEGT. The CDR3 is 18 amino acids. Unmatched junction bases numbered 12, after V lost 0 bases and J lost 10 bases. CDR3: CASSYSSIWTSGSREQFF. CDR3 sequence (DNA): TGTGCCAGCAGTTACTCGTCTATTTGGACTAGCGGGAGTCGGGAGCAGTTCTTC.

V is TRBV20-1 and J is TRBJ2-3; 15 bases line up with TRBD2. This CDR3 is 15 amino acids long. With 6 bases clipped from V and 5 bases from J, the junction kept 6 bases outside the gene matches. The germline V gene has CDR1 DFQATT and CDR2 SNEGSKA (reference sequence). The CDR3 loop is CSAKGTSGGRDTQYF. DNA of the CDR3: TGCAGTGCGAAAGGGACTAGCGGGGGGAGAGATACGCAGTATTTT.

This clone was detected many times. The genes are TRBV3-1 and TRBJ2-3, with TRBD2 matching 7 bases. This CDR3 region has 14 residues. Germline V CDR1 and CDR2: LGHDT, YNNKEL (reference sequence). J lost 6 bases, V lost 4 bases, and 7 bases had no gene match. The CDR3 reads CASSLGLSTDTQYF. The CDR3 nucleotides are TGTGCCAGCAGCCTGGGACTATCTACCGATACGCAGTATTTT.

This clone was found a few times. This clone may be a read error of a much larger clone one base away. The chain links TRBV4-2 to TRBJ1-4; D is unresolved. V lost 0 bases and J 3 bases, leaving 8 bases between the germline ends. CDR3 length equals 15 residues. From germline, CDR1 is LGHNA and CDR2 YNFKEQ. The DNA for the CDR3 is TGTGCCAGCAGCCAAGATCGGGTGTCTAATGAAAAACTGTTTTTT. This encodes CASSQDRVSNEKLFF.

There are many counts of this clone. The same CDR3 is also encoded by other DNA sequences in this sample. The chain combines TRBV5-1 with TRBJ2-1, with a possible D match to TRBD2 (6 bases). This CDR3 contains 14 residues. CDR1 and CDR2 (germline): SGHRS, YFSETQ. Trimming removed 4 bases from V and 9 bases from J, with 17 bases in between. The DNA of the CDR3 is TGCGCCAGCAGCCCGTCCCCGGGGGAAGGTGAGCAGTTCTTC. This codes for CASSPSPGEGEQFF.

The sample holds many counts of this clone. This chain joins TRBV27 and TRBJ1-6; no clear D. Trimming pared 2 bases from V and 0 bases from J, leaving 5 bases between. This CDR3 is built from 15 residues. Germline V gives CDR1 MNHEY, CDR2 SMNVEV (reference sequence). In DNA, the CDR3 is TGTGCCAGCAGTTTAGACAACTCCTATAATTCACCCCTCCACTTT. It codes for CASSLDNSYNSPLHF.

This chain connects TRBV11-2 to TRBJ1-1; D remains unclear. V was pared by 5 bases and J by 2 bases, with 15 bases between. This CDR3 has 15 residues. Germline values: CDR1 SGHAT, CDR2 FQNNGV. CDR3: CASSPNPGRNTEAFF. The DNA of the CDR3 is TGTGCCAGCAGCCCGAATCCCGGTAGAAACACTGAAGCTTTCTTT. Variable domain in full (rest from reference TRBV11-2 and TRBJ1-1): EAGVAQSPRYKIIEKRQSVAFWCNPISGHATLYWYQQILGQGPKLLIQFQNNGVVDDSQLPKDRFSAERLKGVDSTLKIQPAKLEDSAVYLCASSPNPGRNTEAFFGQGTRLTVV.

This clone was detected ten times or more. The chain links TRBV11-2 to TRBJ1-1, with 8 bases identical to TRBD1. The CDR3 consists of 16 residues. Germline V lookup: CDR1 SGHAT, CDR2 FQNNGV. V lost 1 base and J lost 4; bases outside the gene matches: 8. CDR3 coding DNA: TGTGCCAGCAGCTTAGTTCCGAGGACAGGGCCCACTGAAGCTTTCTTT. This codes for CASSLVPRTGPTEAFF.

This clone was seen a handful of times. Since a much larger clone is just one base distant, this may be a read error. The chain employs TRBV5-6 and TRBJ1-1; D is possibly TRBD1 (6 bases). Germline V lookup: CDR1 SGHDT, CDR2 YYEEEE. Between the trimmed V and J ends, which lost 4 bases and 6 bases, there was a span of 7 bases. The CDR3 consists of 11 residues. The CDR3 DNA follows: TGTGCCAGCAGCGGACAGTCTGAAGCTTTCTTT. Protein product: CASSGQSEAFF.

This clone was recorded at least ten times. This chain uses TRBV5-4 with TRBJ2-1; D is unresolved. Germline CDR1 and CDR2: SGHNT and YYREEE (reference sequence). V was shortened by 4 bases and J by 4 bases, with 9 bases between the two germline ends. The length of the CDR3 is 13 residues. The CDR3 coding sequence is TGTGCCAGCAGCAACCTTCCGTACAATGAGCAGTTCTTC. Translation: CASSNLPYNEQFF.

The chain links TRBV30 to TRBJ1-3, with D hard to call. Per the germline V gene, CDR1 is GTSNPN and CDR2 is SVGIG (reference sequence). Trimming took off 2 bases at V and 4 bases at J, with 6 bases between the two ends. This CDR3 is 12 amino acids long. The DNA of the CDR3 is TGTGCCTGGAGTCCCGAAGGAAACACCATATATTTT. Its translation is CAWSPEGNTIYF.

In its sample, this clone was seen many times. V gene TRBV20-1 combines with J gene TRBJ2-7; 9 bases map to TRBD1. CDR1 is DFQATT, CDR2 SNEGSKA, per germline (reference sequence). V shed 0 bases, J shed 2 bases, and the junction held 8 bases outside the gene matches. The CDR3 extends over 16 amino acids. CDR3 coding DNA: TGCAGTGCTAGAGACTGGGGACAGGGATTGGCCTACGAGCAGTACTTC. It translates to CSARDWGQGLAYEQYF.

This clone was picked up many times. The gene calls are TRBV29-1 and TRBJ2-2, with D hard to call. Trimming took 5 bases from V and 8 from J, leaving 15 bases between them. The CDR3 runs 13 residues. Per germline, CDR1 SQVTM and CDR2 ANQGSEA. Here the CDR3 reads CSVLDWAAGELFF. CDR3 bases: TGCAGCGTTCTTGATTGGGCAGCAGGGGAGCTGTTTTTT.

This clone showed up many times. The chain has TRBV11-3 and TRBJ2-7; 10 nucleotides match TRBD1. This CDR3 spans 16 amino acids. The V gene's germline CDR1 is SGHNT and CDR2 YENEEA. With 5 bases clipped from V and 5 bases from J, the junction kept 12 bases outside the gene matches. DNA of the CDR3: TGTGCCAGCAGCCCCGGGGACAGGGGAGATACCAACGAGCAGTACTTC. This codes for CASSPGDRGDTNEQYF.

This clone appeared many times. V is TRBV7-6 and J is TRBJ2-3, with 11 bases fitting TRBD2. Germline V gives CDR1 SGHVS, CDR2 FNYEAQ. There are 16 residues in the CDR3. J gave up 2 bases and V 5 bases, and 6 bases lay outside the gene matches. CDR3 sequence: CASSRGTSGITDTQYF. The CDR3 DNA reads as TGTGCCAGCAGCCGAGGGACTAGCGGTATCACAGATACGCAGTATTTT.

This clone was counted many times. The genes are TRBV10-2 and TRBJ1-6; 7 nucleotides line up with TRBD1. V lost 6 bases to trimming and J lost 9 bases; unmatched junction nucleotides: 2. The CDR3 has 12 amino acids. Germline loops: CDR1 WSHSY, CDR2 SAAADI. The CDR3 here is CASRNRGSPLHF. The CDR3, as DNA: TGCGCCAGCAGAAACAGGGGTTCACCCCTCCACTTT.

The chain carries TRBV6-2 or TRBV6-3 and TRBJ1-1; D is uncertain. Trimming cost V 4 bases and J 0 bases, with 6 bases left between them. CDR3 length: 13 residues. The V gene's germline CDR1 is MNHEY and CDR2 SVGEGT. The CDR3 nucleotides read TGTGCCAGCAGTTCCTGTCTGAACACTGAAGCTTTCTTT. Translating it yields CASSSCLNTEAFF.

This clone showed up many times. The genes are TRBV12-3 or TRBV12-4 and TRBJ1-5; 8 bases match TRBD1. Losses at the gene ends were 10 bases for V and 6 bases for J; bases not matched to a gene: 17. The CDR3 totals 16 residues. In DNA, the CDR3 is TGTGCCACCGCGCGGGGGGGTCAGGGGGCAACTCAGCCCCAGCATTTT. Its translation: CATARGGQGATQPQHF.

This clone showed up many times. The CDR3 DNA sequence: TGTGCCAGCAGTACCAGGGGGACAGATACGCAGTATTTT. Its translation is CASSTRGTDTQYF. The V call is TRBV6-1, the J call TRBJ2-3; TRBD1 matches at 7 bases. The germline V gene has CDR1 MNHNS and CDR2 SASEGT. The CDR3 sequence is 13 residues long. The V gene end was trimmed by 5 bases and the J gene end by 3 bases; junction bases not matched to a gene: 2.

CDR3 sequence (DNA): TGTGCCAGCAGCCGGGGGCCGAGCGGGGCCTCCCTAGAGCAGTACTTC. This codes for CASSRGPSGASLEQYF. The genes are TRBV5-4 and TRBJ2-7; D may be TRBD2 (7 bases). The CDR3 covers 16 residues. Trimming pared 4 bases from V and 7 bases from J, leaving 24 bases between. CDR1 and CDR2 (germline): SGHNT, YYREEE (reference sequence).

The chain employs TRBV6-1 and TRBJ1-2; D is uncertain. Germline V lookup: CDR1 MNHNS, CDR2 SASEGT. The CDR3 totals 13 residues. The V gene lost 3 bases and the J gene lost 8 bases, with 13 bases spanning the gap. The CDR3 reads CASSETVHGGYTF. CDR3 nucleotides: TGTGCCAGCAGTGAGACGGTACATGGAGGCTACACCTTC.